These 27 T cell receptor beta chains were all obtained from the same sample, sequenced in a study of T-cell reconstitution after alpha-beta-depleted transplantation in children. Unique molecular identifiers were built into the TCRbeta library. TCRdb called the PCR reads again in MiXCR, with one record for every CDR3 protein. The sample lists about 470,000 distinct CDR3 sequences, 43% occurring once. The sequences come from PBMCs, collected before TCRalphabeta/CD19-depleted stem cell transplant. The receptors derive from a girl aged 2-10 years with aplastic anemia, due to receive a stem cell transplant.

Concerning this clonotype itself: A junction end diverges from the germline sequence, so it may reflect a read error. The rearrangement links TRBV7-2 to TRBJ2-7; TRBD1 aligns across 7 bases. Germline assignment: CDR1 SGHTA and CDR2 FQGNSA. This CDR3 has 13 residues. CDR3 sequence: CASSLGGQYEQDF. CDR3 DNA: TGTGCCAGCAGCTTAGGGGGACAGTACGAGCAGGACTTC. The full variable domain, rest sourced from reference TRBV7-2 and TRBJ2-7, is GAGVSQSPSNKVTEKGKDVELRCDPISGHTALYWYRQSLGQGLEFLIYFQGNSAPDKSGLPSDRFSAERTGGSVSTLTIQRTQQEDSAVYLCASSLGGQYEQDFGPGTRLTVT.

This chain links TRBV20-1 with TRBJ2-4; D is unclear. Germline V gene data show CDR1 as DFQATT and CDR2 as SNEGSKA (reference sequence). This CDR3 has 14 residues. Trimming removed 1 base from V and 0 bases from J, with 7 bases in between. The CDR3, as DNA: TGCAGTGCTAGAGCCTCTTTAGCCAAAAACATTCAGTACTTC. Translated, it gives CSARASLAKNIQYF.

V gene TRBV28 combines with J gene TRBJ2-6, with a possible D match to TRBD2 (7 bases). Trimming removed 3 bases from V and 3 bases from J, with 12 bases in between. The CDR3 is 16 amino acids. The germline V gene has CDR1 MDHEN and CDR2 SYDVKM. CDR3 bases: TGTGCCAGCAGTTTGCCGGGGGGCCTTGGGGCCAACGTCCTGACTTTC. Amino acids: CASSLPGGLGANVLTF.

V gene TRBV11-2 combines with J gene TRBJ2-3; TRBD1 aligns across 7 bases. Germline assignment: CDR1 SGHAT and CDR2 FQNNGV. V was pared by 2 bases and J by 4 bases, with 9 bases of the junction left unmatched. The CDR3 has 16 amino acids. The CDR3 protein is CASSLMRGQGADTQYF. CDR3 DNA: TGTGCCAGCAGCTTAATGCGTGGGCAGGGGGCAGATACGCAGTATTTT.

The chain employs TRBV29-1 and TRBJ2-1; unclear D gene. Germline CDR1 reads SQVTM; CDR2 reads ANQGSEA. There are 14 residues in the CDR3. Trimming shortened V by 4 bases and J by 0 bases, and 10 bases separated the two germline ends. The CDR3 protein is CSVVRGSSYNEQFF. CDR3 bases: TGCAGCGTTGTTCGTGGCAGCTCCTACAATGAGCAGTTCTTC.

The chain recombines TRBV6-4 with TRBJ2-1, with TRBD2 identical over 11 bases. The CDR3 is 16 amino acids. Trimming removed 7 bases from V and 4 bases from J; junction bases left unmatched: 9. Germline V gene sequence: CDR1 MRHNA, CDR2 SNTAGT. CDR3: CASKKLAGEVYNEQFF. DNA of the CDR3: TGTGCCAGCAAAAAACTAGCGGGAGAGGTGTACAATGAGCAGTTCTTC.

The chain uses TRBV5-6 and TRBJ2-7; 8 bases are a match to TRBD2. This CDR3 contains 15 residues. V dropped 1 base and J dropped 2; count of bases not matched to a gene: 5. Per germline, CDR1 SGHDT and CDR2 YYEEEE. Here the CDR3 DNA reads TGTGCCAGCAGCTTGATAACTAGCGGCGCCTACGAGCAGTACTTC. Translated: CASSLITSGAYEQYF.

The CDR3 protein is CATSRDLGQAYEQYF. CDR3 coding DNA: TGTGCCACCAGCAGAGATTTGGGCCAGGCCTACGAGCAGTACTTC. The rearrangement joins TRBV15 to TRBJ2-7; D ambiguous. This CDR3 spans 15 amino acids. Germline loops: CDR1 LNHNV, CDR2 YYDKDF (reference sequence). V lost 0 bases and J 2 bases, leaving 11 bases between the germline ends.

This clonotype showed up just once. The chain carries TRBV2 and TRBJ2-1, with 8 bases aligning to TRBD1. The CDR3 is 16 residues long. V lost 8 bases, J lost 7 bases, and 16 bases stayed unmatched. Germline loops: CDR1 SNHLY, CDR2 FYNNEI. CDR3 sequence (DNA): TGTGCCAGCGACGGGATAGCAGGGGGCCTGAGGAATGAGCAGTTCTTC. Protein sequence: CASDGIAGGLRNEQFF.

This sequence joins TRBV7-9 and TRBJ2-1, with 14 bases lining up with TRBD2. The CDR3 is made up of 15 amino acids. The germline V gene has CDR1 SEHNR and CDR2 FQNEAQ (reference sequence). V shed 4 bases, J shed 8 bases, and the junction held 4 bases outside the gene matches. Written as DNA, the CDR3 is TGTGCCAGCAGCTCGACTAGCGGGGGGGCCGATGAGCAGTTCTTC. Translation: CASSSTSGGADEQFF.

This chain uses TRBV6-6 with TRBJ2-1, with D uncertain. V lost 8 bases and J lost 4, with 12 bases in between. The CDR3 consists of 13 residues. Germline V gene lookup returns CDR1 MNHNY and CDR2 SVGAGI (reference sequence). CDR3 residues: CASSRASYNEQFF. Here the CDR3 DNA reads TGTGCCAGCTCTAGGGCCTCGTACAATGAGCAGTTCTTC.

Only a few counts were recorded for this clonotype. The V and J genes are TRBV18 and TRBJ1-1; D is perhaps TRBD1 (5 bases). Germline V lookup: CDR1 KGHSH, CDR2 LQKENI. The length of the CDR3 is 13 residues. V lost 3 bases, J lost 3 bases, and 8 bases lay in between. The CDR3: CASSPDSYTEAFF. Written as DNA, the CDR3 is TGTGCCAGCTCACCCGACAGTTACACTGAAGCTTTCTTT. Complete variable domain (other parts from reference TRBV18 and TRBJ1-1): NAGVMQNPRHLVRRRGQEARLRCSPMKGHSHVYWYRQLPEEGLKFMVYLQKENIIDESGMPKERFSAEFPKEGPSILRIQQVVRGDSAAYFCASSPDSYTEAFFGQGTRLTVV.

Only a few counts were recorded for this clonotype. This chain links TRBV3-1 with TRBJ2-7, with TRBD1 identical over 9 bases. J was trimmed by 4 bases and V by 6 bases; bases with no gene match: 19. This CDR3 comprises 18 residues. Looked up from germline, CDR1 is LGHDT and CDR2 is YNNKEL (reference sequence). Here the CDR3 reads CASSQSPWAGQGTYEQYF. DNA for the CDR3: TGTGCCAGCAGTCAATCCCCTTGGGCCGGACAGGGGACTTACGAGCAGTACTTC.

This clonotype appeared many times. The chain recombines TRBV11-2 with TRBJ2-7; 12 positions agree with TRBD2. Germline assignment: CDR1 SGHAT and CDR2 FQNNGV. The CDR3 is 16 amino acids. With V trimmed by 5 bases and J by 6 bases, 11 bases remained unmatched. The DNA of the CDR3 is TGTGCCAGCAGCCCTCGGACTAGCGGGATATTGAGCGAGCAGTACTTC. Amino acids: CASSPRTSGILSEQYF.

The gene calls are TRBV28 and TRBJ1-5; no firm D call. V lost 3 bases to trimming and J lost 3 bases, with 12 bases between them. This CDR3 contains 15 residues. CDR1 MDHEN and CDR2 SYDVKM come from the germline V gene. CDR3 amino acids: CASSLRVRINQPQHF. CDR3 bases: TGTGCCAGCAGTTTGAGGGTCAGGATCAATCAGCCCCAGCATTTT.

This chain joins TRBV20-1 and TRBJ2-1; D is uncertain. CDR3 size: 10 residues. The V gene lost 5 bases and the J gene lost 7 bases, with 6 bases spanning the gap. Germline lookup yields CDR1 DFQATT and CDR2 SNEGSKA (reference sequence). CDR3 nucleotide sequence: TGCAGTGCTCTAGGGAATGAGCAGTTCTTC. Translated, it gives CSALGNEQFF.

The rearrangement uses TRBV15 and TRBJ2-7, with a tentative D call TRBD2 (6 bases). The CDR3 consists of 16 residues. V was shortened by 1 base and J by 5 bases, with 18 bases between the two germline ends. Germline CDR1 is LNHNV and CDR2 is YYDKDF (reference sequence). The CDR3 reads CATSRGGTGVVDEQYF. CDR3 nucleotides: TGTGCCACCAGCAGAGGAGGAACGGGAGTCGTCGACGAGCAGTACTTC.

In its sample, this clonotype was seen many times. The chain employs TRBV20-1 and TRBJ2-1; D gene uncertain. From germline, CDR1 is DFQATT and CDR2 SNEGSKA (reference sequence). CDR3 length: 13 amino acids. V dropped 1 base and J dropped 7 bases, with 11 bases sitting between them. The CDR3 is CSARGIVGNEQFF. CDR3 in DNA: TGCAGTGCTAGAGGAATAGTAGGTAATGAGCAGTTCTTC.

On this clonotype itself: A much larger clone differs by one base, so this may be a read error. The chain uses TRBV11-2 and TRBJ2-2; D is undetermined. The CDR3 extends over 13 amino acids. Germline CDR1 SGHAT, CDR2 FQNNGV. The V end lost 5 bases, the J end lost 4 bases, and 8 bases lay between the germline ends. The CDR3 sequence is CASSQGRTGELFF. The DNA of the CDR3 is TGTGCCAGCAGCCAAGGGCGCACCGGGGAGCTGTTTTTT. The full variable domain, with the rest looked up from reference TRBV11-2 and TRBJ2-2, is EAGVAQSPRYKIIEKRQSVAFWCNPISGHATLYWYQQILGQGPKLLIQFQNNGVVDDSQLPKDRFSAERLKGVDSTLKIQPAKLEDSAVYLCASSQGRTGELFFGEGSRLTVL.

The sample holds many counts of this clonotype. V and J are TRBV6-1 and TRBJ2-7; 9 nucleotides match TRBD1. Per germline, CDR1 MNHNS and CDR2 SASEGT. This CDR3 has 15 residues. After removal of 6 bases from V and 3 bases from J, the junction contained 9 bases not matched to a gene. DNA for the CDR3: TGTGCCAGCAGCAAGGGACAGGGAGAAATCTACGAGCAGTACTTC. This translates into CASSKGQGEIYEQYF.

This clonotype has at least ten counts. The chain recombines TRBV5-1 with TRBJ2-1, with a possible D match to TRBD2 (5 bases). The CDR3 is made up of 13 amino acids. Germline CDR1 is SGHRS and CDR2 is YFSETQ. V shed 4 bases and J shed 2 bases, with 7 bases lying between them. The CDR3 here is CASSLTTYNEQFF. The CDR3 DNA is TGCGCCAGCAGCCTGACTACCTACAATGAGCAGTTCTTC.

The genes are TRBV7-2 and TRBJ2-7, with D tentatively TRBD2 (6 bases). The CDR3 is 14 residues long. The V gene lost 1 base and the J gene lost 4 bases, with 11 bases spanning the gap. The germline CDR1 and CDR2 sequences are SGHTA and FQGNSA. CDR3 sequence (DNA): TGTGCCAGCAGCTTAGTGGCTAGCGTGTACGAGCAGTACTTC. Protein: CASSLVASVYEQYF.

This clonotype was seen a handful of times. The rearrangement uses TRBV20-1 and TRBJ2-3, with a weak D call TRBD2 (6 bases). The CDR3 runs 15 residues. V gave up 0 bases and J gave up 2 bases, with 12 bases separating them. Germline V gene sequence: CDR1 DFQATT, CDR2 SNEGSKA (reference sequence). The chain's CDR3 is CSARDRGGVTDTQYF. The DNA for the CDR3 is TGCAGTGCTAGAGATAGGGGAGGCGTCACAGATACGCAGTATTTT.

Here the CDR3 DNA reads TGTGCCAGCAGATCGAGCGGGGGGAGGGCAGATACGCAGTATTTT. It specifies CASRSSGGRADTQYF. V and J are TRBV7-2 and TRBJ2-3; 9 bases fit TRBD2. CDR1 is SGHTA, CDR2 FQGNSA, per germline. With V trimmed by 6 bases and J by 4 bases, 8 bases remained unmatched. There are 15 residues in the CDR3.

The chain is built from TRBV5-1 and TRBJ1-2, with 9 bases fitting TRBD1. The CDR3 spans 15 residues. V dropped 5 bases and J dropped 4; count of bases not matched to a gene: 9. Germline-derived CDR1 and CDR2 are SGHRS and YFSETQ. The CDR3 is CASRPPGQGSYGYTF. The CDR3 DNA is TGCGCCAGCAGGCCCCCGGGACAGGGTTCCTATGGCTACACCTTC.

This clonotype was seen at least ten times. This CDR3 is CSVELPGTGGAYGYTF. DNA for the CDR3: TGCAGCGTTGAATTACCCGGGACAGGGGGCGCGTATGGCTACACCTTC. The rearrangement links TRBV29-1 to TRBJ1-2; TRBD1 agrees at 12 bases. Germline trimming cut 2 bases from V and 5 bases from J; bases unmatched to any gene: 9. Germline V CDR1 and CDR2: SQVTM, ANQGSEA. CDR3 length: 16 residues.

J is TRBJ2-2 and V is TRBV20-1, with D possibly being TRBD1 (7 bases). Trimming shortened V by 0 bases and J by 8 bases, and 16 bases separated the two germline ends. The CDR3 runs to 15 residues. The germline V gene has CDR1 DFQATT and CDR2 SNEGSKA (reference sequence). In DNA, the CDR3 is TGCAGTGCTAGAGATAGCGGAAGGGGGCAGGGGGAGCTGTTTTTT. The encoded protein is CSARDSGRGQGELFF.